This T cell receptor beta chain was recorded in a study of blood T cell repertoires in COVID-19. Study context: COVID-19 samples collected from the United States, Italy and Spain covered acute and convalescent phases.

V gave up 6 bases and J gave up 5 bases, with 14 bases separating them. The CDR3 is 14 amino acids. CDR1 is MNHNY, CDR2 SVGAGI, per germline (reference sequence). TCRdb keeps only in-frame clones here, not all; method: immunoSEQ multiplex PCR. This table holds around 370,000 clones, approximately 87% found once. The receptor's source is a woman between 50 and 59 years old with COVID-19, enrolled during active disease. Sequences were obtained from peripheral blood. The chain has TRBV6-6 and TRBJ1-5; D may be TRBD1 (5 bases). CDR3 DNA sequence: TGTGCCAGCAGCAGATTCAGGGAAGATCAGCCCCAGCATTTT. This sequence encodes CASSRFREDQPQHF.